This entry describes one T cell receptor beta chain. Sample treatment: some 20 received Ad26.COV2.S at low or high dose, single or two shots; 5 received placebo; per-sample allocation not given. Sampling took place 63 days after the first vaccine or placebo injection. This record belongs to a study of Ad26.COV2.S vaccination and SARS-CoV-2 variants. Generated by immunoSEQ multiplex PCR, the TCRdb table keeps only in-frame clones and is missing some. The table shows around 300,000 clones, with approximately 86% occurring only once. CDR3 length: 16 residues. J lost 0 bases, V lost 5 bases, and 4 bases had no gene match. CDR1 is MDHEN and CDR2 is SYDVKM in the germline V gene.

The V gene is TRBV28, the J gene TRBJ2-1; TRBD2 agrees at 10 bases. This specimen was peripheral blood, taken in a trial of Ad26.COV2.S vaccine versus placebo. This receptor was obtained from a person between 18 and 65 years old who received the Ad26.COV2.S COVID-19 vaccine or a placebo. In nucleotides, the CDR3 is TGTGCCAGCAGTGGACTAGCGGCTAGCTCCTACAATGAGCAGTTCTTC. It translates to CASSGLAASSYNEQFF.